The 29 T cell receptor beta chains listed next were all sequenced from one sample in a study of T cell repertoires in cytomegalovirus infection. The antigens for these receptors are not known. TCRdb re-called the reads with MiXCR, one entry per CDR3 protein. The table includes around 300,000 distinct CDR3 sequences, less than 25% detected once. Sample: cultured PBMCs, taken from culture after CMV antigen stimulation. Receptors were obtained from a human donor in good health (CMV status not recorded). Some clones in this sample may be carry-over from other donors' samples.

This clonotype turned up a few times. This chain joins TRBV4-1 and TRBJ2-5; possibly TRBD1 or TRBD2 for D (5 bases each). The CDR3 extends over 15 amino acids. Per the germline V gene, CDR1 is MGHRA and CDR2 is YSYEKL. The V gene lost 2 bases and the J gene lost 3 bases, with 13 bases spanning the gap. The CDR3 DNA sequence: TGCGCCAGCAGCCAACAGGGACCGCTGAAAGAGACCCAGTACTTC. Translating it yields CASSQQGPLKETQYF.

This clonotype was detected many times. V and J are TRBV12-3 or TRBV12-4 and TRBJ2-1, with 11 positions matching TRBD2. V lost 8 bases to trimming and J lost 9 bases; unmatched junction nucleotides: 9. CDR3 length: 14 residues. CDR3 nucleotides: TGTGCCAGCGGGACTAGCGGAGGAGGGGGTGAGCAGTTCTTC. Its translation is CASGTSGGGGEQFF.

This clonotype was counted between two and nine times. The genes are TRBV2 and TRBJ1-1; no clear D. V was clipped by 3 bases and J by 0 bases, with 8 bases between them. Germline values: CDR1 SNHLY, CDR2 FYNNEI. There are 14 residues in the CDR3. Here the CDR3 reads CASSEPKMNTEAFF. CDR3 nucleotide sequence: TGTGCCAGCAGTGAGCCTAAAATGAACACTGAAGCTTTCTTT.

In this sample, this clonotype turned up many times. The chain combines TRBV25-1 with TRBJ2-1; 9 nucleotides agree with TRBD2. With 4 bases clipped from V and 4 bases from J, the junction kept 5 bases outside the gene matches. Germline-derived CDR1 and CDR2 are MGHDK and SYGVNS. The CDR3 totals 15 residues. The CDR3 loop reads CASSVTSGEYNEQFF. As DNA, the CDR3 is TGTGCCAGCAGTGTGACTAGCGGAGAGTACAATGAGCAGTTCTTC.

This clonotype was counted a few times. J is TRBJ2-1 and V is TRBV4-3, with TRBD2 identical over 9 bases. CDR1 and CDR2 (germline): LGHNA, YSLEER. V shed 1 base and J 4 bases; nucleotides not matched to a gene: 11. CDR3 length equals 18 residues. The CDR3 nucleotides read TGCGCCAGCAGCCAAGCCCCACCCTTGGCGGGAGGGTACAATGAGCAGTTCTTC. The encoded protein is CASSQAPPLAGGYNEQFF.

This chain links TRBV6-1 with TRBJ1-4; no clear D. V lost 7 bases and J lost 0, with 9 bases in between. Per germline, CDR1 MNHNS and CDR2 SASEGT. This CDR3 is built from 14 residues. Here the CDR3 reads CASKRTSTNEKLFF. The DNA of the CDR3 is TGTGCCAGCAAAAGAACATCAACTAATGAAAAACTGTTTTTT.

The chain joins TRBV7-9 to TRBJ1-5; D ambiguous. Trimming removed 5 bases from V and 1 base from J, with 12 bases in between. CDR3 size: 15 residues. Germline V gives CDR1 SEHNR, CDR2 FQNEAQ (reference sequence). The CDR3 region is CASSRTAWSNQPQHF. CDR3 bases: TGTGCCAGCAGCAGGACGGCATGGAGCAATCAGCCCCAGCATTTT. Together with reference TRBV7-9 and TRBJ1-5, the CDR3 gives the full variable domain: DTGVSQNPRHKITKRGQNVTFRCDPISEHNRLYWYRQTLGQGPEFLTYFQNEAQLEKSRLLSDRFSAERPKGSFSTLEIQRTEQGDSAMYLCASSRTAWSNQPQHFGDGTRLSIL.

Many counts were recorded for this clonotype. The chain links TRBV7-2 to TRBJ2-1; D is ambiguous. This CDR3 spans 11 amino acids. Germline V gene lookup returns CDR1 SGHTA and CDR2 FQGNSA. V was shortened by 6 bases and J by 8 bases, with 8 bases between the two germline ends. The chain's CDR3 is CASRLIDEQFF. The CDR3 nucleotides read TGTGCCAGCAGACTGATAGATGAGCAGTTCTTC.

A word on this clonotype: This may come from a read error, since a much larger clone is one base off. This rearrangement joins TRBV12-5 to TRBJ2-1; perhaps TRBD2 as D (5 bases). The CDR3 totals 15 residues. Trimming took off 7 bases at V and 2 bases at J, with 15 bases between the two ends. Germline V gene sequence: CDR1 LGHNT, CDR2 FRNRAP. CDR3 amino acids: CASAPGVDPYNEQFF. CDR3 sequence (DNA): TGTGCTAGTGCCCCCGGGGTAGATCCCTACAATGAGCAGTTCTTC.

The chain carries TRBV27 and TRBJ2-2; D remains unclear. From germline, CDR1 is MNHEY and CDR2 SMNVEV (reference sequence). The CDR3 has 12 residues. V dropped 3 bases and J dropped 2 bases, with 1 base sitting between them. This CDR3 is CASSFNTGELFF. The CDR3 DNA reads as TGTGCCAGCAGTTTTAACACCGGGGAGCTGTTTTTT.

The chain joins TRBV27 to TRBJ2-7; tentatively, D is TRBD2 (5 bases). Per the germline V gene, CDR1 is MNHEY and CDR2 is SMNVEV (reference sequence). CDR3 length: 14 residues. Trimming pared 6 bases from V and 2 bases from J, leaving 14 bases between. DNA for the CDR3: TGTGCCAGCAGGATTGGCGGGTCGACCTACGAGCAGTACTTC. As protein: CASRIGGSTYEQYF.

This clonotype was seen a few times. The genes are TRBV19 and TRBJ2-2; a weak D match, TRBD2 (6 bases). The germline V gene encodes CDR1 LNHDA and CDR2 SQIVND (reference sequence). CDR3 size: 18 residues. With 4 bases removed from V and 4 bases from J, the gap between germline ends came to 22 bases. The CDR3 nucleotides read TGTGCCAGTAGTACCCCCCAGGGCGGGATCGGCGGCACCGGGGAGCTGTTTTTT. Its translation: CASSTPQGGIGGTGELFF.

CDR3 in amino acids: CASSPSPLQETQYF. In nucleotides, the CDR3 is TGTGCCAGCAGCCCTAGCCCCCTACAAGAGACCCAGTACTTC. The chain uses TRBV12-3 or TRBV12-4 and TRBJ2-5; perhaps TRBD2 as D (5 bases). There are 14 residues in the CDR3. Between the trimmed V and J ends, which lost 6 bases and 2 bases, there was a span of 13 bases.

This clonotype was observed many times. This chain connects TRBV7-6 to TRBJ2-5; D tentatively fits TRBD1 or TRBD2 (6 bases each). CDR3 length equals 19 residues. The germline V and J ends were trimmed by 0 bases and 1 base, with 21 bases remaining between them. Germline CDR1 is SGHVS and CDR2 is FNYEAQ. The CDR3 sequence is CASSLARDRGSPPQETQYF. The CDR3 nucleotides are TGTGCCAGCAGCTTAGCGCGGGATAGGGGGAGTCCCCCCCAAGAGACCCAGTACTTC.

This clonotype has just a few counts. This chain connects TRBV2 to TRBJ1-1; D not certain. This CDR3 has 13 residues. V shed 2 bases and J shed 0 bases, with 4 bases lying between them. Germline assignment: CDR1 SNHLY and CDR2 FYNNEI. CDR3 nucleotide sequence: TGTGCCAGCAGTGAAAGGGTGAACACTGAAGCTTTCTTT. Translation: CASSERVNTEAFF. Full variable domain (outside the CDR3, taken from reference TRBV2 and TRBJ1-1): EPEVTQTPSHQVTQMGQEVILRCVPISNHLYFYWYRQILGQKVEFLVSFYNNEISEKSEIFDDQFSVERPDGSNFTLKIRSTKLEDSAMYFCASSERVNTEAFFGQGTRLTVV.

There are a few counts of this clonotype. This chain links TRBV7-9 with TRBJ1-1, with a possible D match to TRBD1 (6 bases). Trimming pared 6 bases from V and 4 bases from J, leaving 18 bases between. The CDR3 totals 15 residues. Germline assignment: CDR1 SEHNR and CDR2 FQNEAQ (reference sequence). DNA of the CDR3: TGTGCCAGCAGACAACCTACAGGGTATGTCACTGAAGCTTTCTTT. Encoded protein: CASRQPTGYVTEAFF.

The chain employs TRBV14 and TRBJ2-7; D is unresolved. The CDR3 is 12 amino acids. CDR1 and CDR2 (germline): SGHDN, FVKESK. Here the CDR3 reads CGPSRPHYEQYV. DNA for the CDR3: TGTGGTCCGTCCCGGCCCCACTACGAGCAGTACGTC.

In this sample, this clonotype turned up many times. The chain uses TRBV7-8 and TRBJ1-2; 9 bases are shared with TRBD1. The junction had 16 bases not matched to a gene; V was cut back by 4 bases and J by 4 bases. Per the germline V gene, CDR1 is SGHVS and CDR2 is FQNEAQ. This CDR3 is built from 18 residues. The CDR3 DNA reads as TGTGCCAGCAGCTCCCTCACCTTCCACCGGGACAGGGCCTATGGCTACACCTTC. The encoded protein is CASSSLTFHRDRAYGYTF.

This clonotype came up many times. The chain links TRBV7-2 to TRBJ1-5, with 8 positions matching TRBD1. The CDR3 has 13 residues. CDR1 and CDR2 from the germline V gene are SGHTA and FQGNSA. The trim removed 8 bases at V and 3 bases at J, leaving 3 bases unmatched. The CDR3 loop reads CASGQGYNQPQHF. The CDR3 DNA follows: TGTGCCAGCGGACAGGGTTACAATCAGCCCCAGCATTTT.

In its sample, this clonotype was seen a few times. The chain couples TRBV7-6 to TRBJ2-2; D not resolved. The CDR3 consists of 16 residues. Germline CDR1 is SGHVS and CDR2 is FNYEAQ. Trimming removed 2 bases from V and 1 base from J, with 11 bases in between. This CDR3 reads CASSLRTGMNTGELFF. CDR3 DNA: TGTGCCAGCAGCTTAAGAACTGGGATGAACACCGGGGAGCTGTTTTTT.

V usage is TRBV18 and J usage is TRBJ2-3; perhaps TRBD2 as D (7 bases). V gave up 8 bases and J gave up 5 bases, with 17 bases separating them. Germline lookup yields CDR1 KGHSH and CDR2 LQKENI. CDR3 size: 14 residues. The CDR3 DNA reads TGTGCCAGCAGACCCACGGGGGGCGGAGATACGCAGTATTTT. The encoded protein is CASRPTGGGDTQYF.

This clonotype was found a few times. The chain joins TRBV6-2 or TRBV6-3 to TRBJ2-7; 9 nucleotides line up with TRBD1. V shed 4 bases, J shed 1 base, and the junction held 8 bases outside the gene matches. The CDR3 contains 16 residues. Germline loops: CDR1 MNHEY, CDR2 SVGEGT. The DNA for the CDR3 is TGTGCCAGCAGTTCGCTCCGGGACAGGGTGTCCTACGAGCAGTACTTC. Amino acid sequence: CASSSLRDRVSYEQYF.

The table lists this clonotype with a few counts. A read error may be the cause here, since a much bigger clone is one base away. This chain connects TRBV5-6 to TRBJ2-3, with 9 positions matching TRBD1. The length of the CDR3 is 16 residues. Germline V gene data show CDR1 as SGHDT and CDR2 as YYEEEE. Trimming took 1 base from V and 2 from J; bases not matched to a gene: 5. Written as DNA, the CDR3 is TGTGCCAGCAGCTTGACCGGGACAGGGAACACAGATACGCAGTATTTT. Its translation: CASSLTGTGNTDTQYF.

V gene TRBV9 combines with J gene TRBJ1-3, with 7 positions matching TRBD1. Germline CDR1 SGDLS, CDR2 YYNGEE. The CDR3 runs to 15 residues. J gave up 3 bases and V 3 bases, and 6 bases lay outside the gene matches. CDR3 amino acids: CASSGQGGRGNTIYF. CDR3 nucleotides: TGTGCCAGCAGCGGTCAGGGGGGCCGTGGAAACACCATATATTTT. Combining the CDR3 with reference TRBV9 and TRBJ1-3 gives the whole variable domain DSGVTQTPKHLITATGQRVTLRCSPRSGDLSVYWYQQSLDQGLQFLIQYYNGEERAKGNILERFSAQQFPDLHSELNLSSLELGDSALYFCASSGQGGRGNTIYFGEGSWLTVV.

A few counts support this clonotype. An end of the junction differs from the germline gene, which may be a read error. This sequence joins TRBV12-3 or TRBV12-4 and TRBJ2-1; perhaps D is TRBD1 or TRBD2 (5 bases each). This CDR3 region has 17 residues. CDR3 in amino acids: CASQRYLQASSHNEQFF. The CDR3 DNA reads TGTGCCAGCCAGCGCTACTTACAGGCTAGCTCCCACAATGAGCAGTTCTTC.

This clonotype was detected only a few times. The DNA of the CDR3 is TGTGCCAGCAGTCCGGGTCACATCAGGCGGAACGAGCAGTACGTC. Translation: CASSPGHIRRNEQYV. The chain links TRBV6-2 or TRBV6-3 to TRBJ2-7; D ambiguous. CDR3 length: 15 residues. The ends were cut back, 5 bases at V and 5 bases at J, with 19 bases in the middle. Per the germline V gene, CDR1 is MNHEY and CDR2 is SVGEGT.

Only a few counts were recorded for this clonotype. The chain recombines TRBV30 with TRBJ2-1, with TRBD2 matching over 7 bases. V lost 2 bases, J lost 6 bases, and 4 bases stayed unmatched. This CDR3 is built from 13 residues. The germline V gene has CDR1 GTSNPN and CDR2 SVGIG (reference sequence). The CDR3 DNA reads TGTGCCTGGAGTAGCGGGACCGGCAATGAGCAGTTCTTC. It specifies CAWSSGTGNEQFF.

This clonotype was counted between two and nine times. This chain links TRBV20-1 with TRBJ2-3; 9 bases map to TRBD2. J was trimmed by 2 bases and V by 3 bases; bases with no gene match: 6. The CDR3 runs 15 residues. CDR1 is DFQATT and CDR2 is SNEGSKA in the germline V gene (reference sequence). The chain's CDR3 is CSARPLAGYTDTQYF. Here the CDR3 DNA reads TGCAGTGCTAGGCCCCTAGCGGGGTACACAGATACGCAGTATTTT.

The chain uses TRBV6-5 and TRBJ2-1, with 9 bases that match TRBD2. Trimming removed 10 bases from V and 2 bases from J; junction bases left unmatched: 6. The germline V gene encodes CDR1 MNHEY and CDR2 SVGAGI. The CDR3 has 14 residues. CDR3 residues: CATRLAVAYNEQFF. The CDR3, as DNA: TGTGCCACCAGACTAGCGGTTGCCTACAATGAGCAGTTCTTC.